This TCR beta chain derives from a study of PD-1 blockade in classical Hodgkin lymphoma. This CDR3 contains 11 residues. Trimming stripped 2 bases from V and 8 bases from J, with 6 bases between. The germline CDR1 and CDR2 sequences are MNHEY and SVGAGI. Clones were read by immunoSEQ multiplex PCR, and TCRdb kept only the in-frame ones, dropping some. The table includes over 10,000 clones, roughly nine tenths detected once. This clone appeared a few times. Each of the patients experienced relapse following autologous stem cell transplantation, and their brentuximab vedotin exposure differed. The sample in question was peripheral blood mononuclear cells (PBMCs), obtained at baseline. This rearrangement joins TRBV6-5 to TRBJ1-2; no clear D. The receptor was isolated from a human donor with classical Hodgkin lymphoma. CDR3 DNA: TGTGCCAGCAGTTACGGAGGGGGCTACACCTTC. Its translation: CASSYGGGYTF.